The 15 T cell receptor beta chains below come from one sample, sequenced in a study of tumor-infiltrating lymphocytes in primary liver carcinoma. Reverse transcription of approximately 0.55 ug total RNA with a constant-region primer produced TCR beta cDNA. Slightly modified ARM-PCR served as the procedure for the TCR beta libraries. These libraries came from three rounds of nested multiplex PCR. Forward primers for TRBV1-TRBV30 and a C-beta reverse primer served the first two PCR rounds, at 10 cycles each. TCRdb fed the multiplex PCR reads into MiXCR, producing one record per CDR3 protein. The table includes about 330,000 distinct CDR3 sequences, about 61% detected once. The blood RNA (from unsorted whole blood) was obtained, and germline DNA was also extracted. The sample comprised peripheral blood. These receptors originate from a man in his forties with primary liver carcinoma and hepatitis B virus infection.

A few counts support this clonotype. The V call is TRBV5-6, the J call TRBJ2-7; D is ambiguous. This CDR3 comprises 14 residues. Germline CDR1 reads SGHDT; CDR2 reads YYEEEE. Trimming removed 2 bases from V and 0 bases from J, with 9 bases in between. CDR3 bases: TGTGCCAGCAGCTTAATTAAGGGCTCCTACGAGCAGTACTTC. It translates to CASSLIKGSYEQYF. The variable domain in full, completed from reference TRBV5-6 and TRBJ2-7, reads DAGVTQSPTHLIKTRGQQVTLRCSPKSGHDTVSWYQQALGQGPQFIFQYYEEEERQRGNFPDRFSGHQFPNYSSELNVNALLLGDSALYLCASSLIKGSYEQYFGPGTRLTVT.

A remark on this clonotype: Relative to the germline gene, one junction end is altered; a read error may explain this. The CDR3 here is CASSIGGYEQYF. The CDR3 DNA sequence: TGTGCCTCGAGTATCGGGGGCTACGAGCAGTACTTC. The rearrangement uses TRBV30 and TRBJ2-7; D may be TRBD2 (6 bases). The CDR3 contains 12 residues. Germline-derived CDR1 and CDR2 are GTSNPN and SVGIG (reference sequence).

For this clonotype: A read error may explain this, as a much larger clone is one base away. The CDR3: CASSFGRPSTDTQYF. The CDR3 DNA follows: TGTGCCAGCAGTTTTGGACGGCCGAGCACAGATACGCAGTATTTT. The rearrangement links TRBV12-3 or TRBV12-4 to TRBJ2-3; the D is unclear. Deletions cut 3 bases from V and 0 bases from J, with 10 bases between. This CDR3 is built from 15 residues.

The chain uses TRBV14 and TRBJ2-3, with D possibly TRBD1 on 5 matching bases. Germline V gene data show CDR1 as SGHDN and CDR2 as FVKESK. V dropped 1 base and J dropped 4 bases, with 12 bases sitting between them. The CDR3 covers 15 residues. The CDR3 reads CASSQGWAGPDTQYF. CDR3 DNA sequence: TGTGCCAGCAGCCAAGGGTGGGCAGGGCCAGATACGCAGTATTTT.

Only one count was recorded for this clonotype. This chain uses TRBV5-1 with TRBJ2-1, with unresolved D. The CDR3 consists of 13 residues. Germline loops: CDR1 SGHRS, CDR2 YFSETQ. V lost 1 base to trimming and J lost 13 bases, with 15 bases between them. In nucleotides, the CDR3 is TGCGCCAGCAGCTTGTTGAGCCAAGAGACCCAGTTCTTC. It is translated as CASSLLSQETQFF.

This clonotype was seen a single time. The germline gene is not matched at one end of the junction; a read error may be the cause. V gene TRBV11-2 combines with J gene TRBJ2-7; 7 nucleotides match TRBD2. CDR1 and CDR2 (germline): SGHAT, FQNNGV. The CDR3 is made up of 14 amino acids. The CDR3 nucleotides read TGTGTCAGCAGATCCCGCGGGAGAGGTAACGAGCAGTACTTC. Its protein is CVSRSRGRGNEQYF.

V gene TRBV11-2 combines with J gene TRBJ2-2; D is perhaps TRBD2 (5 bases). V lost 6 bases, J lost 10 bases, and 24 bases lay in between. Germline lookup yields CDR1 SGHAT and CDR2 FQNNGV. This CDR3 has 16 residues. In DNA form, the CDR3 reads TGTGCCAGCAGTCGAGCGACTAACGGGATCTCCGAGGAGCTGTTTTTT. Its translation is CASSRATNGISEELFF. Full variable domain (rest looked up from reference TRBV11-2 and TRBJ2-2): EAGVAQSPRYKIIEKRQSVAFWCNPISGHATLYWYQQILGQGPKLLIQFQNNGVVDDSQLPKDRFSAERLKGVDSTLKIQPAKLEDSAVYLCASSRATNGISEELFFGEGSRLTVL.

Of note for this clonotype: A much larger clone lies a single base off, so this may be a read error. This chain joins TRBV10-3 and TRBJ2-3, with TRBD1 identical over 8 bases. With V trimmed by 8 bases and J by 5 bases, 6 bases remained unmatched. The CDR3 loop spans 13 amino acids. CDR1 ENHRY and CDR2 SYGVKD come from the germline V gene. CDR3: CAISATGEDTQYF. CDR3 DNA: TGTGCCATCTCCGCGACAGGGGAAGATACGCAGTATTTT.

This clonotype was recorded only once. Possible read error: a much larger clone is one base away. The chain employs TRBV12-3 or TRBV12-4 and TRBJ2-5; D is undetermined. The CDR3 sequence is 14 residues long. Trimming shortened V by 6 bases and J by 1 base, and 12 bases separated the two germline ends. The CDR3 DNA reads TGTGCCAGCAGCCTCCCCAGCACCCAAGAGACCCAGTACTTC. Its protein product is CASSLPSTQETQYF.

The sample holds one count of this clonotype. One junction end does not reproduce the germline sequence, and a read error may be involved. V usage is TRBV11-2 and J usage is TRBJ2-7; D may correspond to TRBD1 or TRBD2 (6 bases each). The CDR3 length is 17 residues. Per germline, CDR1 SGHAT and CDR2 FQNNGV. The CDR3 bases are TGTGCCAGCAGCCCCGGTGGGCGGGACAACTTGGACTACGATCAGTACTTC. Translating it yields CASSPGGRDNLDYDQYF. The full variable domain, in which reference TRBV11-2 and TRBJ2-7 provide the parts outside the CDR3, is EAGVAQSPRYKIIEKRQSVAFWCNPISGHATLYWYQQILGQGPKLLIQFQNNGVVDDSQLPKDRFSAERLKGVDSTLKIQPAKLEDSAVYLCASSPGGRDNLDYDQYFGPGTRLTVT.

The chain uses TRBV5-4 and TRBJ2-7; D gene uncertain. CDR3 length: 15 residues. V was clipped by 0 bases and J by 3 bases, with 13 bases between them. From germline, CDR1 is SGHNT and CDR2 YYREEE (reference sequence). This CDR3 is CASSLESSRDYEQYF. The DNA of the CDR3 is TGTGCCAGCAGCTTGGAGTCGTCGAGAGACTACGAGCAGTACTTC.

In the case of this clonotype: The germline gene is not matched at one end of the junction; a read error may be the cause. The rearrangement uses TRBV11-2 and TRBJ2-5; TRBD2 aligns across 11 bases. There are 16 residues in the CDR3. CDR1 is SGHAT, CDR2 FQNNGV, per germline. The chain's CDR3 is CTSSFKGGLAGGAQYF. The CDR3, as DNA: TGTACCAGCAGCTTCAAGGGGGGATTAGCGGGAGGGGCCCAGTACTTC.

Remarks on this clonotype: This CDR3 fails to terminate in the conserved phenylalanine or tryptophan, so it likely reflects a read error. CDR3 in DNA: TGTGCCAGTGGCGCACGGACAGGGATGCCCGTCGAGCAGTTCTTA. Protein sequence: CASGARTGMPVEQFL. V is TRBV11-2 and J is TRBJ2-1, with TRBD1 identical over 8 bases. The ends lost 9 bases at V and 10 bases at J; junction bases unmatched: 17. This CDR3 contains 15 residues. In germline, CDR1 is SGHAT, CDR2 FQNNGV.

A remark on this clonotype: The conserved phenylalanine or tryptophan normally closing the CDR3 is absent here, so this likely arose from a read error. This chain uses TRBV10-3 with TRBJ2-7, with 12 positions matching TRBD2. There are 16 residues in the CDR3. CDR1 and CDR2 (germline): ENHRY, SYGVKD. Germline trimming cut 10 bases from V and 3 bases from J; bases unmatched to any gene: 13. CDR3 loop: CATTSSGRARVYEQYL. CDR3 nucleotide sequence: TGTGCCACCACATCTAGCGGGAGGGCCAGGGTCTACGAGCAGTACCTC.

The rearrangement links TRBV29-1 to TRBJ2-1; the D is unclear. Trimming left V 4 bases short and J 6 bases short, with 19 bases between. The CDR3 has 15 residues. Germline assignment: CDR1 SQVTM and CDR2 ANQGSEA. CDR3: CSVAHQVGLGNEQFF. The CDR3 DNA is TGCAGCGTTGCACATCAGGTAGGTCTGGGCAATGAGCAGTTCTTC.